The next 4 T cell receptor beta chains were all read from a single sample in a study of control samples from healthy donors and cancer patients. Method: immunoSEQ multiplex PCR; TCRdb's copy keeps in-frame clones and lacks some. The profile shows roughly 160,000 clones, 90% to 95% of them singletons. The source material was PBMCs. Receptor source: a man aged 55 to 69 with colorectal cancer.

The chain couples TRBV5-4 to TRBJ1-5; no clear D gene. Germline V lookup: CDR1 SGHNT, CDR2 YYREEE (reference sequence). V shed 3 bases and J shed 10 bases, with 17 bases lying between them. This CDR3 region has 14 residues. CDR3 sequence: CASSSSPVSSPQHF. CDR3 bases: TGTGCCAGCAGCTCCAGCCCCGTGTCTTCACCCCAGCATTTT.

The V and J genes are TRBV11-2 and TRBJ2-5; tentatively, D is TRBD2 (5 bases). Trimming left V 4 bases short and J 1 base short, with 13 bases between. Germline-derived CDR1 and CDR2 are SGHAT and FQNNGV. This CDR3 spans 15 amino acids. Here the CDR3 reads CASSWRASTQETQYF. The CDR3 bases are TGTGCCAGCAGCTGGCGGGCCTCAACCCAAGAGACCCAGTACTTC. The full variable domain, completed using reference TRBV11-2 and TRBJ2-5, is EAGVAQSPRYKIIEKRQSVAFWCNPISGHATLYWYQQILGQGPKLLIQFQNNGVVDDSQLPKDRFSAERLKGVDSTLKIQPAKLEDSAVYLCASSWRASTQETQYFGPGTRLLVL.

This sequence joins TRBV19 and TRBJ1-3; D may be TRBD1 (5 bases). Deletions cut 5 bases from V and 0 bases from J, with 14 bases between. The germline CDR1 and CDR2 sequences are LNHDA and SQIVND (reference sequence). The CDR3 totals 16 residues. CDR3 in amino acids: CASSPSRASSGNTIYF. CDR3 coding DNA: TGTGCCAGTAGTCCGTCCAGGGCCAGCTCTGGAAACACCATATATTTT.

The chain joins TRBV3-1 (or the pseudogene TRBV3-2) to TRBJ1-5; 8 bases match TRBD1. The CDR3 sequence is 13 residues long. Trimming at V came to 1 base and at J to 11 bases, leaving 4 bases not matched to a gene. Germline lookup yields CDR1 LGHDT and CDR2 YNNKEL (reference sequence). The CDR3 DNA reads TGTGCCAGCAGCCAAGCAAGGGACAGGACCCAGCATTTT. It codes for CASSQARDRTQHF.